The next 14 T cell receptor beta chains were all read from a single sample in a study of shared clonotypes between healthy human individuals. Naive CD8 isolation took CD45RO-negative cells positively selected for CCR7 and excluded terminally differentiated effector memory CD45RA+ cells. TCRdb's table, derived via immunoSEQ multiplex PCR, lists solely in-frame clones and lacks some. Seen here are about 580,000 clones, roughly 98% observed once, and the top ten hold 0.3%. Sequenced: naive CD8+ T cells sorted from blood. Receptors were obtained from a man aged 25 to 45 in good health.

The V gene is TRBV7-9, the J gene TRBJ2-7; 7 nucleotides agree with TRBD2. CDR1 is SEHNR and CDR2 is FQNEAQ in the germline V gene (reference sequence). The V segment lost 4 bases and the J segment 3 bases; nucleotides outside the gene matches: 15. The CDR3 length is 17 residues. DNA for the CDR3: TGTGCCAGCAGCTCAACCCGGGGTAGCGGGCCTTTCTACGAGCAGTACTTC. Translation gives CASSSTRGSGPFYEQYF.

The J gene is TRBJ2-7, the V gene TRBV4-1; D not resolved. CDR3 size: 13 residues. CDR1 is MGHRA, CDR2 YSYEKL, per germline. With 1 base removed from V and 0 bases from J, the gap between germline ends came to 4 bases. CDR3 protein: CASSQVTSYEQYF. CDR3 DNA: TGCGCCAGCAGCCAAGTAACCTCCTACGAGCAGTACTTC.

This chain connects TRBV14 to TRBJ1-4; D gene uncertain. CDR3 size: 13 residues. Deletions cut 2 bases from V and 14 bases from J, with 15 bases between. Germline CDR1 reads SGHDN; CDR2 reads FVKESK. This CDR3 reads CASSQLTGKGLFF. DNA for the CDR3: TGTGCCAGCAGCCAATTGACCGGGAAAGGCCTGTTTTTT.

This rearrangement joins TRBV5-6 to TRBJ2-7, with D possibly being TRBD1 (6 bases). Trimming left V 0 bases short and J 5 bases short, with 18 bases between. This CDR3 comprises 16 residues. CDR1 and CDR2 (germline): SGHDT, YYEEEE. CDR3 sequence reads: CASSLAAGALSHEQYF. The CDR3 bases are TGTGCCAGCAGCTTGGCCGCAGGGGCTCTGTCCCACGAGCAGTACTTC.

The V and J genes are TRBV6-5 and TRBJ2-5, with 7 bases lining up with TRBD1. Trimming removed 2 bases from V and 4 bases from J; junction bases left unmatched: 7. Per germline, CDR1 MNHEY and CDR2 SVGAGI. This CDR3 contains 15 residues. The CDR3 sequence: CASSYTQGSGETQYF. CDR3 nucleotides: TGTGCCAGCAGTTACACACAGGGGTCGGGAGAGACCCAGTACTTC.

The CDR3: CSVDARQSYEQFF. The DNA of the CDR3 is TGCAGCGTTGACGCCCGTCAGTCCTATGAGCAGTTCTTC. The chain uses TRBV29-1 and TRBJ2-1; D uncertain. Germline-derived CDR1 and CDR2 are SQVTM and ANQGSEA. CDR3 length: 13 residues. V was clipped by 3 bases and J by 8 bases, with 14 bases between them.

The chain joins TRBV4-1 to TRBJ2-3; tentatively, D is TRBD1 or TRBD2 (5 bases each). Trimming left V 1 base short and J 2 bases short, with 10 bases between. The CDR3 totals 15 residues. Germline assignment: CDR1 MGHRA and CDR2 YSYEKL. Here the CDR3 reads CASSQVRGPTDTQYF. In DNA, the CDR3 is TGCGCCAGCAGCCAAGTTCGGGGCCCCACAGATACGCAGTATTTT.

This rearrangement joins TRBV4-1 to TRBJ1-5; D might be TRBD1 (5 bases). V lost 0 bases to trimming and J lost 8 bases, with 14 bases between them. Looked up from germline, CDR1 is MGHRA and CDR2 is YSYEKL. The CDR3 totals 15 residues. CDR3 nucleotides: TGCGCCAGCAGCCAAGACGGAGGGGAGGTAGAGCCCCAGCATTTT. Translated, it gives CASSQDGGEVEPQHF.

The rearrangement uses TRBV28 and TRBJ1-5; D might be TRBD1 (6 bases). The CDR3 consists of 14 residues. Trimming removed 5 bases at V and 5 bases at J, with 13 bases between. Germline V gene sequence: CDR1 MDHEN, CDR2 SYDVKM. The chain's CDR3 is CASSGGAGHQPQHF. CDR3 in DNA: TGTGCCAGCAGTGGGGGCGCAGGCCATCAGCCCCAGCATTTT.

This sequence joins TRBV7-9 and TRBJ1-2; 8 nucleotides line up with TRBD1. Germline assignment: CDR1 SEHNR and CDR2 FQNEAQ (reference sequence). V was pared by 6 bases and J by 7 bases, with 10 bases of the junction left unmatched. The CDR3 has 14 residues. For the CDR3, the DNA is TGTGCCAGCAGTCCCCAGGGGGCAGTGAGTGGCTACACCTTC. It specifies CASSPQGAVSGYTF.

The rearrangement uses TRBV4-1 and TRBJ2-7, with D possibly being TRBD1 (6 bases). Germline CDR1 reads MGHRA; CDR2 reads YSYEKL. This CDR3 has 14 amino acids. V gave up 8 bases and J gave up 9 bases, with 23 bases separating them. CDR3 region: CASRGGRGPAGQYF. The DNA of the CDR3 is TGCGCCAGCCGCGGAGGCAGGGGCCCTGCGGGGCAGTACTTC.

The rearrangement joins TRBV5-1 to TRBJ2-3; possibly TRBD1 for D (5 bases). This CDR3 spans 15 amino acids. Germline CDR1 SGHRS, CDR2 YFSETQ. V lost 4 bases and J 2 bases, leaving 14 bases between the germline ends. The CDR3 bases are TGCGCCAGCAGCCTCGACAGTGTGTACACAGATACGCAGTATTTT. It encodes CASSLDSVYTDTQYF. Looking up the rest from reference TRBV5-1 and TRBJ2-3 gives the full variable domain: KAGVTQTPRYLIKTRGQQVTLSCSPISGHRSVSWYQQTPGQGLQFLFEYFSETQRNKGNFPGRFSGRQFSNSRSEMNVSTLELGDSALYLCASSLDSVYTDTQYFGPGTRLTVL.

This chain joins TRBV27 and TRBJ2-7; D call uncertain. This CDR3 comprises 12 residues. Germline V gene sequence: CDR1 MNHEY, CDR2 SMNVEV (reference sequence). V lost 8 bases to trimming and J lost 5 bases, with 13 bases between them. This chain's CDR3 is CASRTGLNEQYF. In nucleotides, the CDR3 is TGTGCCAGCCGGACCGGCTTAAACGAGCAGTACTTC.

For the CDR3, the DNA is TGTGCCAGCAGCGCTTCAGGGGCGAAGAACACAGATACGCAGTATTTT. Protein product: CASSASGAKNTDTQYF. The chain joins TRBV9 to TRBJ2-3, with D perhaps matching TRBD1 (6 bases). V shed 3 bases and J shed 2 bases, with 16 bases lying between them. The CDR3 has 16 amino acids. The germline CDR1 and CDR2 sequences are SGDLS and YYNGEE.